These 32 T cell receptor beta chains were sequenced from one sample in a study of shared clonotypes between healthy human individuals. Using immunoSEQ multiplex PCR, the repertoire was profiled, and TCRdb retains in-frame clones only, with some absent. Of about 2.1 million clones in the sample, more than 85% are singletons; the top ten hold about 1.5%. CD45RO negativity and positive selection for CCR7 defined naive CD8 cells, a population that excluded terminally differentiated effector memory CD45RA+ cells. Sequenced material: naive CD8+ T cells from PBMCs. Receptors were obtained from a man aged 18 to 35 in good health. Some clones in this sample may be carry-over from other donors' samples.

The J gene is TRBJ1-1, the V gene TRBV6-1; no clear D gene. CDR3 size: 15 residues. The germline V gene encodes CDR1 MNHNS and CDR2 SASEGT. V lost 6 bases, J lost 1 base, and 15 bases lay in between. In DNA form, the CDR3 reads TGTGCCAGCAGCGGACTTCTAGGGTCGAACACTGAAGCTTTCTTT. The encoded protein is CASSGLLGSNTEAFF.

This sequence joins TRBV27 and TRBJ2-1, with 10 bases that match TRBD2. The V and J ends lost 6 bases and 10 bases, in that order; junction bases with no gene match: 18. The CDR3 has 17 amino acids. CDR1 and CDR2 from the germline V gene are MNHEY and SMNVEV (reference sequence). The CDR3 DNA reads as TGTGCCAGCAGCGAACGGTCTAGCGGGAGTATGGTCTACGAGCAGTTCTTC. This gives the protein CASSERSSGSMVYEQFF.

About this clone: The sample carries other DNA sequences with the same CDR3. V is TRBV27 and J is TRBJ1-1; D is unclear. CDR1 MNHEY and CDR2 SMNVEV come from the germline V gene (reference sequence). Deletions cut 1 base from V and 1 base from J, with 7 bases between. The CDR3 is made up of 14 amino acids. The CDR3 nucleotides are TGTGCCAGCAGTTTATTACCCAGGAACACTGAAGCTTTCTTT. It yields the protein CASSLLPRNTEAFF.

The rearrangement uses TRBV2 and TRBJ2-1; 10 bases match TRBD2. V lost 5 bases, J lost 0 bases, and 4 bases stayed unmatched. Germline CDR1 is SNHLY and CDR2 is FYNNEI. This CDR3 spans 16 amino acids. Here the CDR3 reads CASSSPSGSSYNEQFF. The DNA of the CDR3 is TGTGCCAGCAGTTCTCCTAGCGGGAGCTCCTACAATGAGCAGTTCTTC. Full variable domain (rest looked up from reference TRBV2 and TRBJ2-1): EPEVTQTPSHQVTQMGQEVILRCVPISNHLYFYWYRQILGQKVEFLVSFYNNEISEKSEIFDDQFSVERPDGSNFTLKIRSTKLEDSAMYFCASSSPSGSSYNEQFFGPGTRLTVL.

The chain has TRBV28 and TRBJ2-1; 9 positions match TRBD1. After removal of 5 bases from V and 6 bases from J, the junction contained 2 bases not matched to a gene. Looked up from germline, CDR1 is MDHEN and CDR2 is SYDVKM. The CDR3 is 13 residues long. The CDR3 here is CASSPTGGNEQFF. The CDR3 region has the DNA TGTGCCAGCAGTCCGACAGGGGGCAATGAGCAGTTCTTC.

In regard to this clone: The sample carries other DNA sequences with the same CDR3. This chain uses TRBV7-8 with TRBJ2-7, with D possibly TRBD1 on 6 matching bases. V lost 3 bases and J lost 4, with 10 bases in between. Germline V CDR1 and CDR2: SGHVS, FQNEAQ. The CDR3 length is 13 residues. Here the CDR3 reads CASSLGAGYEQYF. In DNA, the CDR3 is TGTGCCAGCAGCTTGGGGGCCGGGTACGAGCAGTACTTC.

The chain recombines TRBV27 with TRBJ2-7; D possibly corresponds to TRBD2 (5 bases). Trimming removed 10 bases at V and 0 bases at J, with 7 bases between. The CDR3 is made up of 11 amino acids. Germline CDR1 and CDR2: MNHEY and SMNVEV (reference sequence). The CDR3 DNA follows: TGTGCCACCGGGATCTCCTACGAGCAGTACTTC. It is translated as CATGISYEQYF.

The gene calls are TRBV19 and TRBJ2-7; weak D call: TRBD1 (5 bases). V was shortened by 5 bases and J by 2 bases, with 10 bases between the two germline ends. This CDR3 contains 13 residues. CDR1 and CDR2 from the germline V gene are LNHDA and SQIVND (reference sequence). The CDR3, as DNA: TGTGCCAGTAGTCATCCAGGGACCTACGAGCAGTACTTC. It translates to CASSHPGTYEQYF.

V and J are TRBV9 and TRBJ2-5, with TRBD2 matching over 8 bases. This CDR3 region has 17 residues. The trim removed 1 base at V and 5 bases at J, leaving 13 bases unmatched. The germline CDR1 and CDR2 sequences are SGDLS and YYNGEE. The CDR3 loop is CASSVSFGSGAEETQYF. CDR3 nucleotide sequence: TGTGCCAGCAGCGTATCGTTTGGTAGCGGGGCAGAGGAGACCCAGTACTTC.

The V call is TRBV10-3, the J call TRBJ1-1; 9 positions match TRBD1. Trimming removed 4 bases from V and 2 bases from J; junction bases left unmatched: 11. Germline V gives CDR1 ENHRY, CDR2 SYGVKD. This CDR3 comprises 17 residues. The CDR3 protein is CAISGGLTGGKNTEAFF. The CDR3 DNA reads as TGTGCCATCAGTGGGGGCTTAACAGGGGGCAAAAACACTGAAGCTTTCTTT.

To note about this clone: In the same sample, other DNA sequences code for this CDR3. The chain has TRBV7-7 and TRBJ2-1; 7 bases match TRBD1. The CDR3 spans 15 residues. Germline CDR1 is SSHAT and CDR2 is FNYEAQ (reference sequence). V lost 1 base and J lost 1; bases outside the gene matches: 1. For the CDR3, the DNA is TGTGCCAGCAGCTTAGACAGGGGTTCCTACAATGAGCAGTTCTTC. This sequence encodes CASSLDRGSYNEQFF.

This CDR3 is CASSLALAASYEQYF. The CDR3, as DNA: TGTGCCAGCAGCTTAGCGCTAGCAGCCTCCTACGAGCAGTACTTC. V gene TRBV7-2 combines with J gene TRBJ2-7; possibly TRBD2 for D (5 bases). Germline V gene sequence: CDR1 SGHTA, CDR2 FQGNSA. V lost 0 bases and J 0 bases, leaving 9 bases between the germline ends. The CDR3 totals 15 residues.

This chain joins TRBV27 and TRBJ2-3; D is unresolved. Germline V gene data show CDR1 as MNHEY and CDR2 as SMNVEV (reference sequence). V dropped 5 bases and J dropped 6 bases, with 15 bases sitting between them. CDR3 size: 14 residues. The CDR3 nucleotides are TGTGCCAGCAGTCTCAGATCTACCACCGATACGCAGTATTTT. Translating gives CASSLRSTTDTQYF.

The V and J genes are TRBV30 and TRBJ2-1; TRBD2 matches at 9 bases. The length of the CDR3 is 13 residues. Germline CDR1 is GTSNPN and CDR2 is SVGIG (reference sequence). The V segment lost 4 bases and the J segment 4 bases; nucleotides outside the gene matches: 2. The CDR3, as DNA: TGTGCCTGGACTAGCGGGAATTACAATGAGCAGTTCTTC. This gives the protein CAWTSGNYNEQFF.

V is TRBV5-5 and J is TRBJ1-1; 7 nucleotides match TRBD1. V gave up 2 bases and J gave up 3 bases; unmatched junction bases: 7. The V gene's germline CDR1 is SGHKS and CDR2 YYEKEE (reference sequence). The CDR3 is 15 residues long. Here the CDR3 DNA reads TGTGCCAGCAGCTTAGCCAGGGGGGGCTACACTGAAGCTTTCTTT. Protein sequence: CASSLARGGYTEAFF. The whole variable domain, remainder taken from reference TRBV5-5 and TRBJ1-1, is DAGVTQSPTHLIKTRGQQVTLRCSPISGHKSVSWYQQVLGQGPQFIFQYYEKEERGRGNFPDRFSARQFPNYSSELNVNALLLGDSALYLCASSLARGGYTEAFFGQGTRLTVV.

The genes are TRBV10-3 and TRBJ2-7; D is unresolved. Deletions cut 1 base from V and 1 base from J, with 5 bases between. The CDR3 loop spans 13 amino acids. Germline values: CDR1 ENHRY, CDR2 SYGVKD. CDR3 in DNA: TGTGCCATCAGTGAGTTGGGGTCCTACGAGCAGTACTTC. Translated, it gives CAISELGSYEQYF.

CDR3 bases: TGTGCCAGCAGCTTGGCCCGGACAGTAGTTACTGAAGCTTTCTTT. Encoded protein: CASSLARTVVTEAFF. The chain has TRBV5-5 and TRBJ1-1; possibly TRBD1 for D (6 bases). The CDR3 spans 15 residues. The ends were cut back, 0 bases at V and 5 bases at J, with 14 bases in the middle. Germline V gene data show CDR1 as SGHKS and CDR2 as YYEKEE (reference sequence).

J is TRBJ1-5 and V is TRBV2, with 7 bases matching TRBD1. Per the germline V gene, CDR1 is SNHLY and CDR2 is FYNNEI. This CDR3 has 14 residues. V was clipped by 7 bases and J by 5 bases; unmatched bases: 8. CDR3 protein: CASKNRGTDQPQHF. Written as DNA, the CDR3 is TGTGCCAGCAAAAACAGGGGAACGGATCAGCCCCAGCATTTT. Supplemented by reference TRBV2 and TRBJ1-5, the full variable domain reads EPEVTQTPSHQVTQMGQEVILRCVPISNHLYFYWYRQILGQKVEFLVSFYNNEISEKSEIFDDQFSVERPDGSNFTLKIRSTKLEDSAMYFCASKNRGTDQPQHFGDGTRLSIL.

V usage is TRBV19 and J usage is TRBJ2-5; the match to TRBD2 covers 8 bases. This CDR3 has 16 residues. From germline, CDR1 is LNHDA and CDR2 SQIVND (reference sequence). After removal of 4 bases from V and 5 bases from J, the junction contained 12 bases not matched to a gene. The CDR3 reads CASSTWDGRAVETQYF. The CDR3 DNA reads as TGTGCCAGTAGTACATGGGACGGGAGGGCCGTGGAGACCCAGTACTTC.

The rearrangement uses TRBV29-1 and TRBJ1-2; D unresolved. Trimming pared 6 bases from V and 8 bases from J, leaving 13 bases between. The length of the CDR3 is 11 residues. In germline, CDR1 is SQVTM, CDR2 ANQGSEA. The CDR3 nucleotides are TGCAGCGTCCTTCGGACGGAAGGCTACACCTTC. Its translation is CSVLRTEGYTF.

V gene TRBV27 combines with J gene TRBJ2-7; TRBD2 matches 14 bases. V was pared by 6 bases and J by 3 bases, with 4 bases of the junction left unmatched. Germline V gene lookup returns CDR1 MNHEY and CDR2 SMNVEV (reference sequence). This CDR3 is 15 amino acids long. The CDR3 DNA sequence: TGTGCCAGCAGGGGACTAGCGGGAGCTCTCTACGAGCAGTACTTC. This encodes CASRGLAGALYEQYF.

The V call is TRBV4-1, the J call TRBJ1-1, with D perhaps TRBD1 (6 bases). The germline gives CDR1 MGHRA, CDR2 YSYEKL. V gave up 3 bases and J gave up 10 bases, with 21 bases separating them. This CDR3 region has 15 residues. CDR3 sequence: CASSHPQQGPPTAFF. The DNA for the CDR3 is TGCGCCAGCAGCCACCCCCAACAGGGCCCCCCGACAGCTTTCTTT.

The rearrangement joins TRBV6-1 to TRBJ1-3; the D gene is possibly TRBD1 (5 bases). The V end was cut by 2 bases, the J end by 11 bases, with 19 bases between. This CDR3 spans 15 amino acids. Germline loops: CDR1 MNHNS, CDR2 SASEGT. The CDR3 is CASSERLGWDWPIYF. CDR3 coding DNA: TGTGCCAGCAGTGAAAGGCTGGGGTGGGACTGGCCCATATATTTT.

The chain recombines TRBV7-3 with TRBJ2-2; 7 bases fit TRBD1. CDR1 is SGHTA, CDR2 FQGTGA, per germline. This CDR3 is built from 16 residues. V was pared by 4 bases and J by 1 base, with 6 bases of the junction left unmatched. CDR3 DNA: TGTGCCAGCAGCTCGAACAGGGGCCTGAACACCGGGGAGCTGTTTTTT. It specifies CASSSNRGLNTGELFF.

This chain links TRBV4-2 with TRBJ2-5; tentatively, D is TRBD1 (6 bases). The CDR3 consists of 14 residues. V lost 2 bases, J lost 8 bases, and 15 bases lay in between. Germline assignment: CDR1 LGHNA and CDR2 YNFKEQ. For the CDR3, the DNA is TGTGCCAGCAGCCAAACCAGGGGAAAGGGAACCCAGTACTTC. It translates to CASSQTRGKGTQYF.

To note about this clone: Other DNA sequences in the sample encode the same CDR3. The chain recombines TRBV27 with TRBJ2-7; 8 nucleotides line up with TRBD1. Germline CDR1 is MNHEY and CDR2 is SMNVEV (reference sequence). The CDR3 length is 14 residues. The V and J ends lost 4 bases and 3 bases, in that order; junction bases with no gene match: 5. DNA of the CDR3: TGTGCCAGCAGTTCCGGGACAGGAGGCTACGAGCAGTACTTC. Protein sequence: CASSSGTGGYEQYF.

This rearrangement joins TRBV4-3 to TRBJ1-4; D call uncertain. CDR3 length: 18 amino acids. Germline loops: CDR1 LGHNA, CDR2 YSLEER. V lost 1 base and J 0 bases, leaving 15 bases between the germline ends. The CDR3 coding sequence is TGCGCCAGCAGCCAAGTGGCAGCGATTTCTGCAACTAATGAAAAACTGTTTTTT. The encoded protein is CASSQVAAISATNEKLFF.

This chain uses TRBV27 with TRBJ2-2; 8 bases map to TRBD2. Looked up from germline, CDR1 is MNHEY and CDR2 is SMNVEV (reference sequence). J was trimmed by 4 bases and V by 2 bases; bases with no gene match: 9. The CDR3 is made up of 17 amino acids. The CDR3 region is CASSLRTSPTTTGELFF. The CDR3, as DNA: TGTGCCAGCAGTTTAAGGACTAGCCCAACGACCACCGGGGAGCTGTTTTTT.

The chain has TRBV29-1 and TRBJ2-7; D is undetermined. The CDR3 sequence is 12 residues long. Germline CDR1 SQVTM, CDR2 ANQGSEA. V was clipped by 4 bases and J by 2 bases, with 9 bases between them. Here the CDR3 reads CSVVLPTYEQYF. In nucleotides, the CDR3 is TGCAGCGTTGTGCTACCGACCTACGAGCAGTACTTC.

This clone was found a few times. The CDR3 loop is CASSEPGGDTEAFF. The CDR3 bases are TGTGCCAGCAGTGAACCGGGGGGAGACACTGAAGCTTTCTTT. The chain is built from TRBV6-1 and TRBJ1-1; D possibly corresponds to TRBD1 (5 bases). Trimming shortened V by 2 bases and J by 3 bases, and 10 bases separated the two germline ends. Germline CDR1 reads MNHNS; CDR2 reads SASEGT. This CDR3 is 14 amino acids long.

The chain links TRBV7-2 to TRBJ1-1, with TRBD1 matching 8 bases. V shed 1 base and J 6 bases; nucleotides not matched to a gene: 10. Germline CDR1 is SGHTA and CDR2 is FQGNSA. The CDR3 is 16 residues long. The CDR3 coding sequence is TGTGCCAGCAGCTTAGTAACAGGGGGAGTGGACGCTGAAGCTTTCTTT. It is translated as CASSLVTGGVDAEAFF.

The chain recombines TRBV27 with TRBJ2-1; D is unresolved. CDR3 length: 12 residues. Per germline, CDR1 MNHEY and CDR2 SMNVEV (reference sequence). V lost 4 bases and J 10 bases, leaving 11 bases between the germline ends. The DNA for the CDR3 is TGTGCCAGCAGTTCCCGGGCCGTAGAGCAGTTCTTC. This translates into CASSSRAVEQFF.